Described below is a single T cell receptor beta chain sequence and its context. No antigen is known for it. Base qualities are not provided; no much larger clone lies one nucleotide away. Receptors were amplified or captured by the immunoSEQ multiplex PCR assay. For most patients, genomic DNA was isolated using the Qiagen DNeasy Blood and Tissue Kit and was shipped frozen to Adaptive Biotechnologies for TCR sequencing. For most patients, genomic DNA was subjected to high-throughput TCR-beta CDR3 sequencing by Adaptive Biotechnologies. From the authors' description of their analysis: Adaptive's ImmunoSEQ software was the source of the TCR sequencing data for 18 patients, while a few other patients were processed with MiXCR and VDJtools. To correct CD4 versus CD8 sorting errors, any sequence found in both subsets at a frequency ratio below 5:1 was removed. CDR3 nucleotide sequences shared between donor and recipient were removed because their origin could not be assigned. To count as alloreactive, a clone needed at least 2-fold expansion over unstimulated cells and a minimum CFSE-low frequency of 0.002% (template counts) or 0.001% (read counts). Clones were considered mappable if detected in sequenced pre-transplant spleen, lymph node, or MLR CFSE-low populations of the donor or recipient. The cumulative frequency of alloreactive clones was calculated as a percentage of all sequences, weighted by copy number. TCRdb carries this immuneACCESS record with in-frame sequences only. Its versions omit some clonotypes, under half of them owing to an unresolved V gene in the studies checked, with the rest unexplained. D and trimming come from the DNA, and the V and J calls and clone size come from that table. This sample has roughly 120,000 clones in its table, and 95% of those were observed once. Of the sample, over 2.5% is held by the ten largest clones.

The sample is drawn from a study of graft-versus-host responses after intestinal transplantation (dated by TCRdb to 2020 to 2022). Broadly, across the study: Multivisceral, liver-intestinal, or isolated intestinal transplants were received by the recipients. All recipients received anti-thymocyte globulin induction followed by maintenance tacrolimus and steroids for around three years. Bulk TCR-beta CDR3 sequencing was used to track graft-versus-host and host-versus-graft alloreactive T cell clones in the graft, circulation and bone marrow after intestinal transplantation. Alloreactive clones were identified by sequencing pre-transplant mixed lymphocyte reaction products and comparing these products with unstimulated pre-transplant donor and recipient T cells. Of the 20 to 25 intestinal transplant recipients enrolled in the cohort, one of whom was a retransplant, a few patients without pretransplant specimens were excluded. A peak of at least 4% donor T cells among recipient peripheral blood mononuclear cells was the definition used for donor T cell macrochimerism. Instead of going to the commercial service, samples from three later patients were sequenced in-house on an Illumina MiSeq and processed with MiXCR. Overall study results and their limits: In the allografts of patients with donor T cell macrochimerism, GvH to HvG T cell clonal ratios were high. GvH clones were detected in recipient bone marrow, and some of these GvH clones were observed earlier in ileal mucosa or blood, consistent with an intestinal mucosal origin. Early after transplant, peak levels of circulating GvH clones were found to be associated with declines in HvG clones. The relatively low number and heterogeneity of intestinal transplant patients limited the conclusions.

Reading from cysteine to phenylalanine, the CDR3 counts 15 amino acids. The retained sequence is limited to the CDR3, 45 bases, with the frame set at the first base. Sequences MNHEY (CDR1) and SVGAGI (CDR2) are obtained from the germline V gene. V is cut back by 6 bases and J by 3 bases, with 9 bases in the junction unmatched. This sample's time point label indicates: cells obtained before transplantation from donor or recipient. CD3+CD4+ and CD3+CD8+ populations were FACS-sorted from unstimulated pre-transplant donor and recipient cells taken from spleen or lymph nodes. This receptor was taken from a human donor who received an intestinal transplant. The source material was unstimulated CD8+ T cells sorted from spleen or lymph node cells, sampled before intestinal transplant. The rearrangement joined TRBV6-5 to TRBJ1-1, and 8 junction bases match TRBD1. The DNA sequence follows: TGTGCCAGCAGCGACAGGGGACTTGGGGACACTGAAGCTTTCTTT. Its product reads: CASSDRGLGDTEAFF.